The next 11 T cell receptor beta chains were all read from a single sample in a study of cytomegalovirus exposure and HLA in healthy donors. The PCR employed 60 Vbeta primers together with 13 Jbeta primers. Using immunoSEQ multiplex PCR, the repertoire was profiled, and TCRdb retains in-frame clones only, with some absent. The sample has about 170,000 clones, and its top ten clones hold 0.75% to 0.85%. Sequences were obtained from PBMCs. The receptor source for this set is a woman aged 18-29 years in good health and CMV-seropositive.

The rearrangement links TRBV19 to TRBJ1-6; 7 nucleotides match TRBD1. V shed 4 bases and J 4 bases; nucleotides not matched to a gene: 7. The germline V gene has CDR1 LNHDA and CDR2 SQIVND (reference sequence). The CDR3 spans 16 residues. The DNA for the CDR3 is TGTGCCAGTAGTACCGGGGGACAGATATATAATTCACCCCTCCACTTT. Translation gives CASSTGGQIYNSPLHF.

V usage is TRBV11-2 and J usage is TRBJ2-3, with 12 bases matching TRBD2. The CDR3 sequence is 18 residues long. Germline CDR1 SGHAT, CDR2 FQNNGV. Trimming cost V 5 bases and J 4 bases; bases outside gene matches: 13. The CDR3 DNA follows: TGTGCCAGCAGCCTAAAGGCCCAGACTAGCGGGAGCGCAGATACGCAGTATTTT. It codes for CASSLKAQTSGSADTQYF.

The CDR3 sequence: CASSLRSSGGTQYF. DNA for the CDR3: TGTGCCAGCAGCTTACGCTCTAGCGGGGGGACCCAGTACTTC. The V gene is TRBV7-2, the J gene TRBJ2-5; 10 bases are shared with TRBD2. Germline CDR1 and CDR2: SGHTA and FQGNSA. V shed 2 bases and J 7 bases; nucleotides not matched to a gene: 4. This CDR3 contains 14 residues. Full variable domain (outside the CDR3, taken from reference TRBV7-2 and TRBJ2-5): GAGVSQSPSNKVTEKGKDVELRCDPISGHTALYWYRQSLGQGLEFLIYFQGNSAPDKSGLPSDRFSAERTGGSVSTLTIQRTQQEDSAVYLCASSLRSSGGTQYFGPGTRLLVL.

The chain carries TRBV6-4 and TRBJ2-2; 8 positions match TRBD1. The CDR3 sequence is 16 residues long. V lost 6 bases to trimming and J lost 6 bases; unmatched junction nucleotides: 12. Germline values: CDR1 MRHNA, CDR2 SNTAGT. The CDR3: CASSETGGSWSGELFF. The CDR3 coding sequence is TGTGCCAGCAGCGAAACAGGGGGAAGCTGGTCCGGGGAGCTGTTTTTT.

The chain carries TRBV2 and TRBJ2-5, with 10 bases that match TRBD2. This CDR3 comprises 15 residues. The germline CDR1 and CDR2 sequences are SNHLY and FYNNEI. After removal of 6 bases from V and 5 bases from J, the junction contained 9 bases not matched to a gene. This chain's CDR3 is CASSTNGLAEETQYF. CDR3 in DNA: TGTGCCAGCAGCACCAACGGACTAGCGGAGGAGACCCAGTACTTC.

The chain employs TRBV7-2 and TRBJ1-5, with no clear D. From germline, CDR1 is SGHTA and CDR2 FQGNSA. The CDR3 totals 14 residues. V was cut by 6 bases and J by 0 bases, with 9 bases left in between. CDR3 sequence: CASSNPGSNQPQHF. The CDR3 nucleotides are TGTGCCAGCAGTAACCCCGGTAGCAATCAGCCCCAGCATTTT. The entire variable domain, with the rest obtained from reference TRBV7-2 and TRBJ1-5, is as follows: GAGVSQSPSNKVTEKGKDVELRCDPISGHTALYWYRQSLGQGLEFLIYFQGNSAPDKSGLPSDRFSAERTGGSVSTLTIQRTQQEDSAVYLCASSNPGSNQPQHFGDGTRLSIL.

J is TRBJ2-6 and V is TRBV7-8; possible D gene TRBD2, 6 bases. Germline assignment: CDR1 SGHVS and CDR2 FQNEAQ. Trimming stripped 5 bases from V and 0 bases from J, with 20 bases between. CDR3 size: 19 residues. The DNA of the CDR3 is TGTGCCAGCAGCGCTTGGAGGGCTGAATTGGGCTCTGGGGCCAACGTCCTGACTTTC. Protein product: CASSAWRAELGSGANVLTF. Full variable domain (rest looked up from reference TRBV7-8 and TRBJ2-6): GAGVSQSPRYKVAKRGQDVALRCDPISGHVSLFWYQQALGQGPEFLTYFQNEAQLDKSGLPSDRFFAERPEGSVSTLKIQRTQQEDSAVYLCASSAWRAELGSGANVLTFGAGSRLTVL.

V usage is TRBV18 and J usage is TRBJ2-1, with D perhaps TRBD2 (5 bases). Trimming left V 2 bases short and J 2 bases short, with 10 bases between. CDR3 length equals 15 residues. The germline V gene encodes CDR1 KGHSH and CDR2 LQKENI. CDR3 residues: CASSPLTTTYNEQFF. The CDR3 DNA follows: TGTGCCAGCTCACCATTGACTACCACCTACAATGAGCAGTTCTTC.

This chain links TRBV7-9 with TRBJ2-5; 7 bases line up with TRBD2. This CDR3 is 16 amino acids long. V lost 2 bases, J lost 5 bases, and 11 bases stayed unmatched. Germline lookup yields CDR1 SEHNR and CDR2 FQNEAQ (reference sequence). The CDR3 spells CASSLSRREWLETQYF. In DNA form, the CDR3 reads TGTGCCAGCAGCTTATCGCGGCGGGAGTGGTTGGAGACCCAGTACTTC.

This chain links TRBV19 with TRBJ1-1; the D is unclear. The length of the CDR3 is 13 residues. Per the germline V gene, CDR1 is LNHDA and CDR2 is SQIVND (reference sequence). V lost 3 bases to trimming and J lost 4 bases, with 9 bases between them. CDR3 amino acids: CASSISGSTEAFF. As DNA, the CDR3 is TGTGCCAGTAGTATCTCGGGGAGCACTGAAGCTTTCTTT.

The CDR3 protein is CASSEGQGPYNEQFF. The CDR3 DNA is TGTGCCAGCAGTGAGGGGCAGGGCCCTTACAATGAGCAGTTCTTC. V usage is TRBV25-1 and J usage is TRBJ2-1, with a weak D call TRBD1 (5 bases). The germline V gene has CDR1 MGHDK and CDR2 SYGVNS. This CDR3 is built from 15 residues. Trimming took 3 bases from V and 4 from J, leaving 13 bases between them.